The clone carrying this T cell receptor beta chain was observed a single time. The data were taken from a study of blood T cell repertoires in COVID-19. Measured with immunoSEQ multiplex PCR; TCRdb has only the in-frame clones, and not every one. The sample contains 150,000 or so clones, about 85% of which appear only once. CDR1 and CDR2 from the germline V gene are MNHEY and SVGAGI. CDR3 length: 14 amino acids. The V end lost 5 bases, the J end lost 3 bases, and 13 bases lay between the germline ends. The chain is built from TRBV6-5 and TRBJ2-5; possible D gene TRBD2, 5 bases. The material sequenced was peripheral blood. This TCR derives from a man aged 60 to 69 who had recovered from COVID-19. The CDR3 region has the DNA TGTGCCAGCAGTAGCCTTAGAGGGAAAGAGACCCAGTACTTC. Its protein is CASSSLRGKETQYF.